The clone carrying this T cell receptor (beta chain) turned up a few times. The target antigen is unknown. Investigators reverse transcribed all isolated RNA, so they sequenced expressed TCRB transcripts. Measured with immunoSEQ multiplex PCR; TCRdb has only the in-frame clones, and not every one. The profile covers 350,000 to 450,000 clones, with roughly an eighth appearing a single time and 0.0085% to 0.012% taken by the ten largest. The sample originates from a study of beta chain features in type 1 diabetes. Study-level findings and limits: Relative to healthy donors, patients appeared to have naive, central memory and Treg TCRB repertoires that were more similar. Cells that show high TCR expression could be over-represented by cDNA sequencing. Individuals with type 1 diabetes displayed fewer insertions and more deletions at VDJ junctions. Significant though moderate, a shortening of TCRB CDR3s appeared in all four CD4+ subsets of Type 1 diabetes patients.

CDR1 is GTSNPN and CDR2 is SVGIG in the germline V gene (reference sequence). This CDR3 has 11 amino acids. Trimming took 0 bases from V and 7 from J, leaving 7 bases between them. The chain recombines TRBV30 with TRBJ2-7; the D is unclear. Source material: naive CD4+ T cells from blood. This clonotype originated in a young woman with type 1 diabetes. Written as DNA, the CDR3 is TGTGCCTGGAGTGTAGCGTCAGAGCAGTACTTC. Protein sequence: CAWSVASEQYF. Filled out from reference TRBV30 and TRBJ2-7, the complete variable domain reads SQTIHQWPATLVQPVGSPLSLECTVEGTSNPNLYWYRQAAGRGLQLLFYSVGIGQISSEVPQNLSASRPQDRQFILSSKKLLLSDSGFYLCAWSVASEQYFGPGTRLTVT.